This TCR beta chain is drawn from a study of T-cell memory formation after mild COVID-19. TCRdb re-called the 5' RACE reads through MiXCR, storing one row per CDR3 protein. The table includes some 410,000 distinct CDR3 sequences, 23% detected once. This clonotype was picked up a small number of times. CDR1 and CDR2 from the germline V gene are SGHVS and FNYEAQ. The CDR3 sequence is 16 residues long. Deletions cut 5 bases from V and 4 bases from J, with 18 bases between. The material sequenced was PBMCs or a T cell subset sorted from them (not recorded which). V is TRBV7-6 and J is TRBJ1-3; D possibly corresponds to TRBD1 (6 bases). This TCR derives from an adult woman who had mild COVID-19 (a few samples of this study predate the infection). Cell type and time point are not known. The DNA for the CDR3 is TGTGCCAGCAGCATTGGAAGCGGGGGGCGCGGAAACACCATATATTTT. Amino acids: CASSIGSGGRGNTIYF. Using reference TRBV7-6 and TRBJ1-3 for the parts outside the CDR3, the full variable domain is GAGVSQSPRYKVTKRGQDVALRCDPISGHVSLYWYRQALGQGPEFLTYFNYEAQQDKSGLPNDRFSAERPEGSISTLTIQRTEQRDSAMYRCASSIGSGGRGNTIYFGEGSWLTVV.